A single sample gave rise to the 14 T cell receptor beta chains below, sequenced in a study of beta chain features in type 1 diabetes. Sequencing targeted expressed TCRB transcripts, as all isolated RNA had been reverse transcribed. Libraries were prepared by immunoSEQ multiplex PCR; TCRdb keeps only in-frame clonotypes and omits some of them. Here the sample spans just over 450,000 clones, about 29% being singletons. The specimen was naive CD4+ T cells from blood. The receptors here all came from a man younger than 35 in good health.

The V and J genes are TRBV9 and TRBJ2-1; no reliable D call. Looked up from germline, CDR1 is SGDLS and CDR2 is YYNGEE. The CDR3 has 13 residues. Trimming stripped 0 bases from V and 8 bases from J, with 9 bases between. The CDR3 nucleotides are TGTGCCAGCAGCGTAGCTAATAGCTATGAGCAGTTCTTC. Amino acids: CASSVANSYEQFF. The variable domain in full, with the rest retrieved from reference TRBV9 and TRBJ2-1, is DSGVTQTPKHLITATGQRVTLRCSPRSGDLSVYWYQQSLDQGLQFLIQYYNGEERAKGNILERFSAQQFPDLHSELNLSSLELGDSALYFCASSVANSYEQFFGPGTRLTVL.

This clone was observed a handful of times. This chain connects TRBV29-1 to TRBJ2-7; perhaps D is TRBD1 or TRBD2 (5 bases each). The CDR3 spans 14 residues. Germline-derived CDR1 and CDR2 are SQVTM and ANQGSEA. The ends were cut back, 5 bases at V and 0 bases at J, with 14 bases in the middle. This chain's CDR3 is CSVKGTENSYEQYF. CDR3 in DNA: TGCAGCGTTAAAGGGACGGAAAACTCCTACGAGCAGTACTTC.

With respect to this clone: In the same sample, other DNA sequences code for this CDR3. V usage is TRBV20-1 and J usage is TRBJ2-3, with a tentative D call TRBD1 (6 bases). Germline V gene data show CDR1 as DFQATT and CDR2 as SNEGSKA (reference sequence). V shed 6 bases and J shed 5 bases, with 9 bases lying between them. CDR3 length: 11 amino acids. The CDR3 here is CSARGGDTQYF. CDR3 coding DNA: TGCAGTGCCAGGGGCGGAGATACGCAGTATTTT.

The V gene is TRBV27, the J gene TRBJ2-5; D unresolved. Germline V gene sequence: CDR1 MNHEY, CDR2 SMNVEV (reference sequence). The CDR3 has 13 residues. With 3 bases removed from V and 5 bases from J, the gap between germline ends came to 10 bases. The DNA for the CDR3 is TGTGCCAGCAGTTTTGCTATCGGGGAGACCCAGTACTTC. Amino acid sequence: CASSFAIGETQYF.

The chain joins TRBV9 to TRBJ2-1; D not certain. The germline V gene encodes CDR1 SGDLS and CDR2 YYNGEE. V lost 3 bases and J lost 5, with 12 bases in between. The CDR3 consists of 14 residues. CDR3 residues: CASSAVPRNNEQFF. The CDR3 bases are TGTGCCAGCAGCGCGGTGCCGAGGAACAATGAGCAGTTCTTC. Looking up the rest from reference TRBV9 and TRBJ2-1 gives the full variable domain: DSGVTQTPKHLITATGQRVTLRCSPRSGDLSVYWYQQSLDQGLQFLIQYYNGEERAKGNILERFSAQQFPDLHSELNLSSLELGDSALYFCASSAVPRNNEQFFGPGTRLTVL.

CDR3 in DNA: TGCGCCAGCAGCTTGGGCCCGGAACGGTCCGGAACCCAGTACTTC. Amino acids: CASSLGPERSGTQYF. The rearrangement uses TRBV5-1 and TRBJ2-5; D uncertain. Between the trimmed V and J ends, which lost 0 bases and 8 bases, there was a span of 17 bases. The length of the CDR3 is 15 residues. Germline V gene data show CDR1 as SGHRS and CDR2 as YFSETQ.

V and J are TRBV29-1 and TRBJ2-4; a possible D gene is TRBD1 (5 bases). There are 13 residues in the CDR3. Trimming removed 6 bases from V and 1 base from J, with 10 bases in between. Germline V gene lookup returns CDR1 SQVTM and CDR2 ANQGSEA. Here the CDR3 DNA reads TGCAGCGTATCAAGGGGCGCCAAAAACATTCAGTACTTC. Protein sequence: CSVSRGAKNIQYF.

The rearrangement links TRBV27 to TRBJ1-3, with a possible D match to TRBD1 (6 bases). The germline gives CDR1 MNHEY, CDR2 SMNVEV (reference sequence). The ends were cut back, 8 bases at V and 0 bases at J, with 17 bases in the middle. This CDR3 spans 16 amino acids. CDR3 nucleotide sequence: TGTGCCAGCGCTAAGAACAGGGTATTCTCTGGAAACACCATATATTTT. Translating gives CASAKNRVFSGNTIYF.

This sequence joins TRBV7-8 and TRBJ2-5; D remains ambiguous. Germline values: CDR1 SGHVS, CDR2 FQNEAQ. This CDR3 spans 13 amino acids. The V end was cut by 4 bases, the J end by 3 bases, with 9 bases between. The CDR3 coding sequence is TGTGCCAGCAGCTCCAGTAGAGAAGAGACCCAGTACTTC. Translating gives CASSSSREETQYF.

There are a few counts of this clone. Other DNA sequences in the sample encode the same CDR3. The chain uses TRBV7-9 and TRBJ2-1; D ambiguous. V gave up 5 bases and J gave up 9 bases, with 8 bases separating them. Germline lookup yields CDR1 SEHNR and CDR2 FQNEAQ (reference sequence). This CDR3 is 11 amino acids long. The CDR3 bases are TGTGCCAGCAGCCCGGGCGGTGAGCAGTTCTTC. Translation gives CASSPGGEQFF. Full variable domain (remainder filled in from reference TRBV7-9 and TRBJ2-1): DTGVSQNPRHKITKRGQNVTFRCDPISEHNRLYWYRQTLGQGPEFLTYFQNEAQLEKSRLLSDRFSAERPKGSFSTLEIQRTEQGDSAMYLCASSPGGEQFFGPGTRLTVL.

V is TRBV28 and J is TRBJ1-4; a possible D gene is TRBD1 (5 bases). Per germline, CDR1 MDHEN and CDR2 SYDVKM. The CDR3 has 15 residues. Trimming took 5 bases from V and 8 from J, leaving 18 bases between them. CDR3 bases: TGTGCCAGCAGTCCGCCGGGACGGGCTAGGGAAAAACTGTTTTTT. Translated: CASSPPGRAREKLFF.

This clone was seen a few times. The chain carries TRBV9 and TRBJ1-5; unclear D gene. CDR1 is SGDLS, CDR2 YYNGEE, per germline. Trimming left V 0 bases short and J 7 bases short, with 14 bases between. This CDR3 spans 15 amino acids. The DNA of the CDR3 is TGTGCCAGCAGCGTAGATTTTTCGGGAGGGCAGCCCCAGCATTTT. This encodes CASSVDFSGGQPQHF.

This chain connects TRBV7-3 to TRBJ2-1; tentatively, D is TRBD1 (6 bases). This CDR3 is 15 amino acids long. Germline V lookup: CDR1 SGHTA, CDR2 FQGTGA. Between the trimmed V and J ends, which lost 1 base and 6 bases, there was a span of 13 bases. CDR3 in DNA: TGTGCCAGCAGCTTAATAGGAGCAGGGGCCAATGAGCAGTTCTTC. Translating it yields CASSLIGAGANEQFF.

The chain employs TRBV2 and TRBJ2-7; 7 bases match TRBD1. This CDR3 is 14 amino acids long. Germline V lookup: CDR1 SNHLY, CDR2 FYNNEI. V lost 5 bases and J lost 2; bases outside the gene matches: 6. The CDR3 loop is CASSQGQITYEQYF. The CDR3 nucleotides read TGTGCCAGCAGTCAGGGACAGATTACCTACGAGCAGTACTTC.